This T cell receptor (beta chain) stems from a study of breast tumors, draining lymph nodes, adjacent tissues. TCRdb passed the multiplex PCR reads through MiXCR, listing each CDR3 protein once. The sample consists of fewer than 150,000 distinct CDR3 sequences, 21% of them appearing once. As to this clonotype: Its target is not known.

Samples came from axillary lymph nodes draining the breast cancer. V was trimmed by 5 bases and J by 4 bases, leaving 13 bases between them. The CDR3 spans 14 residues. Study outcomes and limitations: Most tumor T cells seemingly derive from lymph node, then expand in tumor.

The sample consisted of axillary lymph node tissue. V and J are TRBV12-3 or TRBV12-4 and TRBJ2-3; perhaps D is TRBD1 or TRBD2 (6 bases each). This TCR came from a female donor with breast cancer. Some clones in this sample may be carry-over from other donors' samples. Here the CDR3 DNA reads TGTGCCAGCAGTCGGACAGCTAGCGCAGATACGCAGTATTTT. Translating it yields CASSRTASADTQYF.